This TCR beta chain was obtained from a study of OX40 agonist ivuxolimab in advanced cancers. Notes on the research overall: Ivuxolimab was an agonistic, fully human IgG2 monoclonal antibody directed against OX40 (CD134), a costimulatory receptor. In the dose-escalation cohort, 75% to 90% of patients were male, and the mean age was roughly 60 years with a range of roughly 23 to 79. Of the roughly 52 dose-escalation patients, hepatocellular carcinoma was present in around 19, melanoma in around 15, renal cell carcinoma in 9 and head and neck cancer in 9. Prior anti-PD-1, anti-PD-L1 or anti-CTLA-4 therapy was permitted, and 30% to 45% of dose-escalation patients had received checkpoint inhibitors. The paper covers the monotherapy dose-escalation part of the phase I ivuxolimab trial, which included N of about 56 patients. The point of sequencing TCRbeta in the periphery was to test whether ivuxolimab changed TCR sequence diversity and drove clonal T-cell expansion. Partial responses were achieved by three dose-escalation patients, of whom one had hepatocellular carcinoma and two had cutaneous melanoma. Intravenous ivuxolimab was administered to patients every 2 weeks at six dose levels: 0.01, 0.1, 0.3, 1.5, 3 and 10 mg/kg. Study-wide findings and limitations: At doses of 0.1 to 3.0 mg/kg, clonal expansion of both CD4+ and CD8+ blood T cells was observed from baseline to week 6. Low levels of normalized T-cell clonal expansion were also seen in some nonresponding patients. Partial responders in the 0.1-3.0 mg/kg groups had among the lowest normalized peripheral clonal expansion, especially among CD8+ T cells. Antigen specificity was not determined for the clonally expanded peripheral T cells. On average, CD8+ T cells showed more expanded clones than CD4+ T cells after ivuxolimab.

The trial excluded patients who had a history of autoimmune disease or who were on systemic immunosuppression. Peripheral blood for TCR sequencing was drawn from every dose cohort at baseline, at cycle 4 day 1 and at cycle 7 day 1. Samples were obtained from an open-label, multicenter, first-in-human phase I dose-escalation trial of ivuxolimab. Adults with locally advanced or metastatic melanoma, renal cell, hepatocellular, or head and neck squamous cell carcinoma were enrolled in the trial. Before TCR sequencing, CD4+ T cells and CD8+ T cells from peripheral blood were sorted into separate populations. Genomic DNA was isolated from the sorted cells so that the TCRbeta CDR3 region could be sequenced. The immunoSEQ Assay was used to sequence the TCRbeta CDR3 regions. TCRdb holds this immuneACCESS table with in-frame rearrangements only. Some clones are missing; in checked studies, unresolved V genes explain under half, and the rest has no known cause. This sample comprises 15,000 to 20,000 clones, about four fifths of them detected only once. The ten largest clones take up 10% to 15% of the sample.

The trim is 5 bases for V and 6 bases for J, with a gap of 10 bases between the germline ends. The CDR1 and CDR2 encoded by the germline V gene are SGHTA and FQGTGA. Including cysteine and phenylalanine, the CDR3 has 13 amino acids. The only DNA kept is the CDR3, 39 bases in frame from the first base. This clone is medium-sized (0.01 to 0.1%) in its sample. There is no known antigen for this receptor. No base qualities exist here, and no much larger clone lies one base off it. The V and J segments used are TRBV7-3 and TRBJ2-2, with no D gene named confidently. The sequence came from an adult with an advanced solid tumor such as melanoma, head and neck, liver or kidney cancer. The input for sequencing was CD4+ or CD8+ T cells sorted from blood, taken in a trial of the OX40 agonist ivuxolimab. CDR3 loop: CASSPSGPGELFF. The DNA sequence is as follows: TGTGCCAGCAGCCCCAGTGGGCCCGGGGAGCTGTTTTTT. Here the CDR3 is joined to the reference TRBV7-3 and TRBJ2-2 genes, and the full variable domain is: GAGVSQTPSNKVTEKGKYVELRCDPISGHTALYWYRQSLGQGPEFLIYFQGTGAADDSGLPNDRFFAVRPEGSVSTLKIQRTERGDSAVYLCASSPSGPGELFFGEGSRLTVL.